This record concerns one T cell receptor (beta chain) sequence. The data are from a study of blood T cell repertoires in COVID-19. Study summary: Whether acute or convalescent, the COVID-19 samples came from the United States, Italy and Spain. PBMCs, B-cell-depleted T cells, or T cells provided the cDNA or gDNA that made up the material.

CDR1 SGHNT and CDR2 YYREEE come from the germline V gene (reference sequence). The CDR3 is made up of 17 amino acids. V shed 1 base and J 5 bases; nucleotides not matched to a gene: 10. In the original processing: Amplifying reference gene primers gave estimates of nucleated cell counts. Sequencing used immunoSEQ multiplex PCR; TCRdb keeps in-frame clones, though not all of them. V and J calls plus clone size are reproduced from that table; the DNA served to infer D and trimming. The sample yields about 180,000 clones, 70% to 90% seen once. The chain joins TRBV5-4 to TRBJ2-3; TRBD2 agrees at 10 bases. Sequenced: peripheral blood. This clonotype was obtained from a human donor with active or convalescent COVID-19. The donor label of this sample is uncertain. CDR3: CASSLRELAGVLDTQYF. CDR3 DNA sequence: TGTGCCAGCAGCTTGAGGGAGCTAGCGGGAGTCCTAGATACGCAGTATTTT. Variable domain in full (rest from reference TRBV5-4 and TRBJ2-3): ETGVTQSPTHLIKTRGQQVTLRCSSQSGHNTVSWYQQALGQGPQFIFQYYREEENGRGNFPPRFSGLQFPNYSSELNVNALELDDSALYLCASSLRELAGVLDTQYFGPGTRLTVL.